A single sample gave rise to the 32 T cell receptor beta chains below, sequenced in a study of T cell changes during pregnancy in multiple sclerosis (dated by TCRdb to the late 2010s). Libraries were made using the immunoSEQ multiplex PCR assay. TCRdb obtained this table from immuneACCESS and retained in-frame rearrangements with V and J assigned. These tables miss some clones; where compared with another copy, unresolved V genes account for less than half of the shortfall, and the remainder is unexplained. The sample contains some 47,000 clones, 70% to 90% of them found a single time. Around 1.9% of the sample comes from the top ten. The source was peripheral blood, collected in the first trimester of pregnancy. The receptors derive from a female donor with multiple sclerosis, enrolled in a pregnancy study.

For the CDR3, the DNA is TGTGCCAGCAGTTACTCTTCCGGGGTGACTGGAAACACCATATATTTT. Its translation: CASSYSSGVTGNTIYF. This rearrangement joins TRBV6-6 to TRBJ1-3; D call uncertain. Germline lookup yields CDR1 MNHNY and CDR2 SVGAGI (reference sequence). The CDR3 covers 16 residues. V lost 0 bases and J lost 2, with 11 bases in between.

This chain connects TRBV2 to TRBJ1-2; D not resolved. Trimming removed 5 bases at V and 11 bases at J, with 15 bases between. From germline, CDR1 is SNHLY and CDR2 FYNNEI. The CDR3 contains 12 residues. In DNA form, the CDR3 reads TGTGCCAGCAGTTTAGATGACAACAAATACACCTTC. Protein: CASSLDDNKYTF.

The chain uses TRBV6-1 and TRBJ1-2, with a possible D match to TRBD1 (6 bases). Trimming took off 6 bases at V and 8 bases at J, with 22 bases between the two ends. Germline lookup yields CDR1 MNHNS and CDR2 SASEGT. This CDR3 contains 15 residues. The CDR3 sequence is CASSPRTRGIGGYTF. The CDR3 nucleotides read TGTGCCAGCAGCCCCAGAACCAGGGGAATTGGGGGCTACACCTTC.

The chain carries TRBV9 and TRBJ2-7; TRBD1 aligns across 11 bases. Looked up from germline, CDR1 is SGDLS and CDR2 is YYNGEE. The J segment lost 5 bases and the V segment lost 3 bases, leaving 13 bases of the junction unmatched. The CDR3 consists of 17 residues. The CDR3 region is CASSGGRTGGLSDEQYF. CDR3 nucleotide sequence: TGTGCCAGCAGCGGGGGAAGGACAGGGGGCTTGAGCGACGAGCAGTACTTC.

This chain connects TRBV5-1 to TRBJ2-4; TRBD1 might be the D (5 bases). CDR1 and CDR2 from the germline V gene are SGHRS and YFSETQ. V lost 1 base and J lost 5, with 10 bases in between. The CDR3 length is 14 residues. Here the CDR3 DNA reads TGCGCCAGCAGCTTGATAGGGGCGGAAAACATTCAGTACTTC. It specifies CASSLIGAENIQYF.

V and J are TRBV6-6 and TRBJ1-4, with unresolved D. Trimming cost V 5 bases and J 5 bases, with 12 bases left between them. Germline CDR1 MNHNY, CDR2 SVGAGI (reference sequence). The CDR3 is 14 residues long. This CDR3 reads CASSPSGLNEKLFF. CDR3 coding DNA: TGTGCCAGCAGTCCCTCCGGACTCAATGAAAAACTGTTTTTT.

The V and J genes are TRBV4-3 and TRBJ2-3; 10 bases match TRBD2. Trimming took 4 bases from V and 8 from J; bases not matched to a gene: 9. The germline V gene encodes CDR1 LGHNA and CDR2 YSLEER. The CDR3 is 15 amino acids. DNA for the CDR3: TGCGCCAGCAGCCCCCAAAGCGGGGGGGTTGTTACGCAGTATTTT. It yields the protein CASSPQSGGVVTQYF.

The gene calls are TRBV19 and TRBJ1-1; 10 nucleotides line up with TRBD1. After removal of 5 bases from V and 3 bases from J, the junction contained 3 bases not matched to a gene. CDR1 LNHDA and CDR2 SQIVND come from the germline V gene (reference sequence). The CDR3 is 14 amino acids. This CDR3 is CASSPGTGDTEAFF. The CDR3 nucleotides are TGTGCCAGTAGTCCCGGGACAGGGGACACTGAAGCTTTCTTT. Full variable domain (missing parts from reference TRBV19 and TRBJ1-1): DGGITQSPKYLFRKEGQNVTLSCEQNLNHDAMYWYRQDPGQGLRLIYYSQIVNDFQKGDIAEGYSVSREKKESFPLTVTSAQKNPTAFYLCASSPGTGDTEAFFGQGTRLTVV.

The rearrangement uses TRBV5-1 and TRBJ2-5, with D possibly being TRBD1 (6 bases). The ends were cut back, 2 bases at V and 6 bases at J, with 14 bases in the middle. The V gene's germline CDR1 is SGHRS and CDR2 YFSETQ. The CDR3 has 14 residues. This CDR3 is CASSLLQGPQTQYF. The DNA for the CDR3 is TGCGCCAGCAGCTTATTACAGGGACCACAGACCCAGTACTTC. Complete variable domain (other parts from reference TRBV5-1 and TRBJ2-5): KAGVTQTPRYLIKTRGQQVTLSCSPISGHRSVSWYQQTPGQGLQFLFEYFSETQRNKGNFPGRFSGRQFSNSRSEMNVSTLELGDSALYLCASSLLQGPQTQYFGPGTRLLVL.

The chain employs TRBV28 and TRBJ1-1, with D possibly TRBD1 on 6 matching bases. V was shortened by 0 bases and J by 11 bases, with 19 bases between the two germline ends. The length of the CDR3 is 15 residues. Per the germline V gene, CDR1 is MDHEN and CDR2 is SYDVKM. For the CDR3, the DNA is TGTGCCAGCAGTTTATGGGGGGTTGAGGGGGTCGAGGCTTTCTTT. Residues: CASSLWGVEGVEAFF.

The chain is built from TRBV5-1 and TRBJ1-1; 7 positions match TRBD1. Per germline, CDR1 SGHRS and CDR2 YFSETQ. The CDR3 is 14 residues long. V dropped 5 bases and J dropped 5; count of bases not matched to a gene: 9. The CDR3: CASSVDREGTEAFF. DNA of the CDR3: TGCGCCAGCAGTGTTGACAGGGAAGGGACTGAAGCTTTCTTT.

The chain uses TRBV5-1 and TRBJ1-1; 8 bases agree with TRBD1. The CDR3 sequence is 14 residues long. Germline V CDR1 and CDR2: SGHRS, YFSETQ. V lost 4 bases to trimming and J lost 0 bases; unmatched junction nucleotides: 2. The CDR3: CASSRDRMNTEAFF. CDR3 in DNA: TGCGCCAGCAGCCGGGACAGGATGAACACTGAAGCTTTCTTT.

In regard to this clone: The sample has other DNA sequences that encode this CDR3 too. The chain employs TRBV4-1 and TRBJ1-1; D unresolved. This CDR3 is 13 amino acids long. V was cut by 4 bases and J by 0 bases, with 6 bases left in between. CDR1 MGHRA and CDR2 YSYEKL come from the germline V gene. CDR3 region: CASSRQMNTEAFF. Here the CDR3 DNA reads TGCGCCAGCAGCCGTCAGATGAACACTGAAGCTTTCTTT.

The CDR3 nucleotides are TGTGCCAGCAGTGAATACGGAGGGACCCAGTACTTC. It encodes CASSEYGGTQYF. This sequence joins TRBV2 and TRBJ2-5; D may be TRBD2 (5 bases). In germline, CDR1 is SNHLY, CDR2 FYNNEI. This CDR3 is built from 12 residues. Trimming cost V 2 bases and J 7 bases, with 8 bases left between them. Supplemented by reference TRBV2 and TRBJ2-5, the full variable domain reads EPEVTQTPSHQVTQMGQEVILRCVPISNHLYFYWYRQILGQKVEFLVSFYNNEISEKSEIFDDQFSVERPDGSNFTLKIRSTKLEDSAMYFCASSEYGGTQYFGPGTRLLVL.

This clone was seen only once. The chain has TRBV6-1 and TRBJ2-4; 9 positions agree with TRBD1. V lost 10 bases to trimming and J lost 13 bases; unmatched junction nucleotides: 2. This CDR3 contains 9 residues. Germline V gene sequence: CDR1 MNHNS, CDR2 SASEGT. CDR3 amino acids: CATGTGQYF. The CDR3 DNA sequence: TGTGCCACCGGGACAGGGCAGTACTTC.

The CDR3 DNA reads TGTGCCAGCAGCTTGGAACAGGGGGCGGGAGATACGCAGTATTTT. Encoded protein: CASSLEQGAGDTQYF. The chain links TRBV5-6 to TRBJ2-3, with 9 bases aligning to TRBD1. The CDR3 runs 15 residues. Germline V gene lookup returns CDR1 SGHDT and CDR2 YYEEEE. V lost 0 bases, J lost 5 bases, and 4 bases stayed unmatched. Based on the CDR3 plus reference TRBV5-6 and TRBJ2-3, the full variable domain is DAGVTQSPTHLIKTRGQQVTLRCSPKSGHDTVSWYQQALGQGPQFIFQYYEEEERQRGNFPDRFSGHQFPNYSSELNVNALLLGDSALYLCASSLEQGAGDTQYFGPGTRLTVL.

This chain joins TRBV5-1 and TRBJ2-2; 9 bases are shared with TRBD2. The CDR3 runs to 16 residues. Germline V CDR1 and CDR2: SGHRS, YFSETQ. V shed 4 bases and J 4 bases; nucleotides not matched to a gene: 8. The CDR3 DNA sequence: TGCGCCAGCAGCCCACGGACTAGCGATACCACCGGGGAGCTGTTTTTT. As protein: CASSPRTSDTTGELFF. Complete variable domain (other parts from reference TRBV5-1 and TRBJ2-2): KAGVTQTPRYLIKTRGQQVTLSCSPISGHRSVSWYQQTPGQGLQFLFEYFSETQRNKGNFPGRFSGRQFSNSRSEMNVSTLELGDSALYLCASSPRTSDTTGELFFGEGSRLTVL.

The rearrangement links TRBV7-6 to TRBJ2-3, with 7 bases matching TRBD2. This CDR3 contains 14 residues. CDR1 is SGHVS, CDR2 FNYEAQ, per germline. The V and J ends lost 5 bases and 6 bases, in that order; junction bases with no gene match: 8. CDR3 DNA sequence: TGTGCCAGCAGCCTGGGGGGGGGAATGGATACGCAGTATTTT. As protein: CASSLGGGMDTQYF.

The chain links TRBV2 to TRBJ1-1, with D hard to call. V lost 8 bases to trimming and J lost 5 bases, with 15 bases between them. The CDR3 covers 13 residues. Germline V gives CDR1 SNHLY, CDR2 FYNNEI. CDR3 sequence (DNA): TGTGCCAGCCGCTTAGAGTCGGTTACTGAAGCTTTCTTT. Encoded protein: CASRLESVTEAFF.

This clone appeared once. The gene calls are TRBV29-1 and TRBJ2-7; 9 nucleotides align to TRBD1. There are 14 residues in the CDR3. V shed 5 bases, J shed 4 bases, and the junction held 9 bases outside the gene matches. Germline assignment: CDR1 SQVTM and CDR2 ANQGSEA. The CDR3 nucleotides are TGCAGCGTTCCCACGGACAGGGGAGGGTACGAGCAGTACTTC. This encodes CSVPTDRGGYEQYF.

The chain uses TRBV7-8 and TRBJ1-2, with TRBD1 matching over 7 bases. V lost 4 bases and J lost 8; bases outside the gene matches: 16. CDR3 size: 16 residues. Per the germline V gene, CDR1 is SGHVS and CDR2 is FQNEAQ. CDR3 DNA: TGTGCCAGCAGCTCGACTTACAGGGGAGGAACGGCCGGCTACACCTTC. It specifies CASSSTYRGGTAGYTF.

This CDR3 reads CASSLDERGDPSTDTQYF. CDR3 DNA sequence: TGTGCCAGCAGCTTAGATGAGCGGGGGGACCCTAGCACAGATACGCAGTATTTT. V is TRBV7-8 and J is TRBJ2-3; 9 bases line up with TRBD2. Germline-derived CDR1 and CDR2 are SGHVS and FQNEAQ. This CDR3 has 18 amino acids. J was trimmed by 0 bases and V by 1 base; bases with no gene match: 8. The whole variable domain, filled in from reference TRBV7-8 and TRBJ2-3, reads GAGVSQSPRYKVAKRGQDVALRCDPISGHVSLFWYQQALGQGPEFLTYFQNEAQLDKSGLPSDRFFAERPEGSVSTLKIQRTQQEDSAVYLCASSLDERGDPSTDTQYFGPGTRLTVL.

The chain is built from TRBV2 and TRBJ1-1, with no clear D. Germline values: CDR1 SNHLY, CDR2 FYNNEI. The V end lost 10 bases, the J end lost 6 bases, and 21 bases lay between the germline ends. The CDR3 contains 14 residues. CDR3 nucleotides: TGTGCCACCCAGGTTGGAGGGCGGCGGGCTGAAGCTTTCTTT. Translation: CATQVGGRRAEAFF.

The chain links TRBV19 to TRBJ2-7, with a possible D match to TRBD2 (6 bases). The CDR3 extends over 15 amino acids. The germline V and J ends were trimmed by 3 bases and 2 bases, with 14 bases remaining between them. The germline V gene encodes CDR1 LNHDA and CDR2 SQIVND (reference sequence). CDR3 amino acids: CASSIPGLRTYEQYF. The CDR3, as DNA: TGTGCCAGTAGTATCCCGGGACTCAGGACCTACGAGCAGTACTTC.

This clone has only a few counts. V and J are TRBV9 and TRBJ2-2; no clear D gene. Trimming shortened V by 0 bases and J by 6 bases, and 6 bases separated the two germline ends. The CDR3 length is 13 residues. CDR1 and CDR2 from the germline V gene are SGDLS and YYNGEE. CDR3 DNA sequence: TGTGCCAGCAGCGTAGTGGCAGCCGGGGAGCTGTTTTTT. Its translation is CASSVVAAGELFF.

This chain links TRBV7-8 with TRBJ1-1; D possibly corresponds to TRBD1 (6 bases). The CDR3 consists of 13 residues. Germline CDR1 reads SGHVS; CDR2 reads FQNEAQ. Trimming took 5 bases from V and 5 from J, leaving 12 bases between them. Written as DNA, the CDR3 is TGTGCCAGCAGCGGATACAGGGAGACTGAAGCTTTCTTT. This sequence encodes CASSGYRETEAFF.

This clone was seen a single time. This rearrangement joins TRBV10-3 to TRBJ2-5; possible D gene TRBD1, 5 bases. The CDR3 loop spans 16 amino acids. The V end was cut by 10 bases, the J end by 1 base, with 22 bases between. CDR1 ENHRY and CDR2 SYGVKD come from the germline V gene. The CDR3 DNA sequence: TGTGCCACCCTTGCGAATTACGACAGCCCCCAAGAGACCCAGTACTTC. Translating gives CATLANYDSPQETQYF.

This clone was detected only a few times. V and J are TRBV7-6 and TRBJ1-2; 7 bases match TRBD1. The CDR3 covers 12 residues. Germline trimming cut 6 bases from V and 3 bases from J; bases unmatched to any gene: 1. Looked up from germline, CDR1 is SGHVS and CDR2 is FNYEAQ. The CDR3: CASRDRDYGYTF. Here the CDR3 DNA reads TGTGCCAGCAGAGACAGGGACTATGGCTACACCTTC.

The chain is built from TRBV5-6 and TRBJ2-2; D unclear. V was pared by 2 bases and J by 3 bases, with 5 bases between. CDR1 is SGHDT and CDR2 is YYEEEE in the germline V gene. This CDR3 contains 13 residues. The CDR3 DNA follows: TGTGCCAGCAGCTTTCGGGACACCGGGGAGCTGTTTTTT. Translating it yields CASSFRDTGELFF.

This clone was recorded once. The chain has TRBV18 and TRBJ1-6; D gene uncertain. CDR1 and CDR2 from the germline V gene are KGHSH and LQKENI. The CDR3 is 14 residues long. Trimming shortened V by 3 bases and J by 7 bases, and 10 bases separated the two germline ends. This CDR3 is CASSPPGNNSPLHF. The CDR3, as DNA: TGTGCCAGCTCACCTCCGGGGAACAATTCACCCCTCCACTTT.

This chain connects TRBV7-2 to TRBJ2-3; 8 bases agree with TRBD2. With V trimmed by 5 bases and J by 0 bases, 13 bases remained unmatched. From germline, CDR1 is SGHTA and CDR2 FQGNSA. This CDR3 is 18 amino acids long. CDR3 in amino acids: CASSRRVFSSGSTDTQYF. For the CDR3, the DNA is TGTGCCAGCAGCCGTCGGGTTTTCTCTAGCGGGAGCACAGATACGCAGTATTTT. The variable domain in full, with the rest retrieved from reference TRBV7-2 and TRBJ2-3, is GAGVSQSPSNKVTEKGKDVELRCDPISGHTALYWYRQSLGQGLEFLIYFQGNSAPDKSGLPSDRFSAERTGGSVSTLTIQRTQQEDSAVYLCASSRRVFSSGSTDTQYFGPGTRLTVL.

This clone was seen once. DNA of the CDR3: TGCGCCAGCAGCAGAGGACAGGGCGGGGAGCAGTACTTC. Translation: CASSRGQGGEQYF. The chain links TRBV10-1 to TRBJ2-7, with 8 bases fitting TRBD1. CDR3 size: 13 residues. J lost 7 bases, V lost 6 bases, and 8 bases had no gene match. The germline CDR1 and CDR2 sequences are WNHNN and SYGVQD (reference sequence).